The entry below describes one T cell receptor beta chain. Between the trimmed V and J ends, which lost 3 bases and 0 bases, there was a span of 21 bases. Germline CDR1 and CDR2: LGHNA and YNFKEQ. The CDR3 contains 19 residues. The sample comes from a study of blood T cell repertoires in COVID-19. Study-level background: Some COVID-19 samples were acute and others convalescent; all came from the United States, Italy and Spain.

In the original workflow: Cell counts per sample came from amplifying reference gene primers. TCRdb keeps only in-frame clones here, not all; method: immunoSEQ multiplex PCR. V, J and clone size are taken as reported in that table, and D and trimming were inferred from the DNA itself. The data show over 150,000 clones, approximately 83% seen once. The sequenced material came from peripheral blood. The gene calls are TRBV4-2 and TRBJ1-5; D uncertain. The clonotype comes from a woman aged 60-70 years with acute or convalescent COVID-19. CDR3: CASSQPTLAGLGSNQPQHF. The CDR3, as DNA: TGTGCCAGCAGCCAGCCAACCCTGGCGGGATTGGGTAGCAATCAGCCCCAGCATTTT.